The sequence of this T cell receptor beta chain was determined in a study of blood T cell repertoires in COVID-19. In the study overall: From T cells, B-cell-depleted T cells, or PBMCs came the material, which was cDNA or gDNA.

Assay used: immunoSEQ multiplex PCR; TCRdb lists only in-frame clones, some missing. The profile covers about 210,000 clones, with 65% to 85% appearing a single time and under 4% taken by the ten largest. Germline lookup yields CDR1 MNHNY and CDR2 SVGAGI (reference sequence). CDR3 length: 16 residues. J lost 8 bases, V lost 2 bases, and 13 bases had no gene match. Across under 25 US areas, participants ranged in age from about 18 to 90 years. Each participant's cohort was designated according to participant-reported clinical history. Exposed enrollees encountered a COVID-19 case at some point within 2 weeks before study entry.

The receptor was isolated from a woman aged 25 to 45 who had been exposed to COVID-19. The V gene is TRBV6-6, the J gene TRBJ1-2; 8 positions match TRBD1. The sample was PBMCs or T cells enriched from blood (not recorded which). As DNA, the CDR3 is TGTGCCAGCAGTTACAGGGAAATAGGACAGGGTGGGGGCTACACCTTC. This translates into CASSYREIGQGGGYTF.